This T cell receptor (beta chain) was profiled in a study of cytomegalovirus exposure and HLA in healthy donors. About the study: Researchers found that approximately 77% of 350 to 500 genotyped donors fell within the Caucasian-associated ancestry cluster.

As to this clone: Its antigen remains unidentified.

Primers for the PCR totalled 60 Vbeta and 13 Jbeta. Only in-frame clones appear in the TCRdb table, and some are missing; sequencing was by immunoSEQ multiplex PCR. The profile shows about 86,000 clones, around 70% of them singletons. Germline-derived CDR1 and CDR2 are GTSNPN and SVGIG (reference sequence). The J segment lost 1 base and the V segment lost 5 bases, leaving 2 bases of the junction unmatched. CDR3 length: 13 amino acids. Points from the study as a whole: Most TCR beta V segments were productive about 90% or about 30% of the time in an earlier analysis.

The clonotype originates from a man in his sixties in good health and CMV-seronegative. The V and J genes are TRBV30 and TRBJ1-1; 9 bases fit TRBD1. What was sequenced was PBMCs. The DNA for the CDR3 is TGTGCCTGGGACAGGGGGGAGAACACTGAAGCTTTCTTT. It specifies CAWDRGENTEAFF.